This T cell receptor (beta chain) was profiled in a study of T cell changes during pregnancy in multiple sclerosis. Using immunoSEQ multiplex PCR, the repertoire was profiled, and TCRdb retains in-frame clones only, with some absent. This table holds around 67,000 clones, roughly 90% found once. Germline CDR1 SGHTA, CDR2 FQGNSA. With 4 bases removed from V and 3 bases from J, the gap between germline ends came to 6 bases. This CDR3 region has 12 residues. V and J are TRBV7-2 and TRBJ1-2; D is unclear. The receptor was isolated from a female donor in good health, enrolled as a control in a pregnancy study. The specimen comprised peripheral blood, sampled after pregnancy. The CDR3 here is CASSSGDYGYTF. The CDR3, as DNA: TGTGCCAGCAGCTCCGGTGACTATGGCTACACCTTC.